Here is one T cell receptor beta chain with its context. This specimen belongs to a study of blood T cells in healthy people across ages. Then a second PCR, running about 6 to 11 cycles, was carried out with a sample-barcoded 5' primer and a J-beta primer mix. TCRdb used MiXCR to reprocess the 5' RACE reads, holding one entry per CDR3 protein. Here the sample spans 650,000 to 800,000 distinct CDR3 sequences, roughly half being singletons. The sequencing input was blood. The TCR was taken from a woman aged 80 or older in good health.

The CDR3, as DNA: TGTGCCAGCAGCCAACTAGCGGGGGCCGACAATGAGCAGTTCTTC. Its translation: CASSQLAGADNEQFF. The chain employs TRBV6-6 and TRBJ2-1; 11 bases line up with TRBD2. Germline loops: CDR1 MNHNY, CDR2 SVGAGI (reference sequence). The ends lost 6 bases at V and 5 bases at J; junction bases unmatched: 6. There are 15 residues in the CDR3.